This T cell receptor (beta chain) was found in a study of metastatic and nonmetastatic thyroid tumors. In the study overall: Repertoires were compared across blood and tumor or nodule tissue from malignant and benign thyroid patients.

TCRdb re-called clones via MiXCR from the PCR reads. The sample consists of over 25,000 clones, about 15% of them appearing once. Not a single patient had been given any form of treatment at any point before undergoing thyroid surgery. This clone was observed many times. The germline gives CDR1 GTSNPN, CDR2 SVGIG (reference sequence). This CDR3 has 13 amino acids. V dropped 7 bases and J dropped 5 bases, with 16 bases sitting between them. The sequenced material came from blood. The chain is built from TRBV30 and TRBJ2-3; the D is unclear. This clonotype originated in a female donor with papillary thyroid cancer or a benign thyroid nodule (not recorded which). Some clones in this sample may be carry-over from other donors' samples. The CDR3 spells CAFSRESRDTQYF. Written as DNA, the CDR3 is TGTGCCTTTTCTCGCGAGTCCCGAGATACGCAGTATTTT. The whole variable domain, filled in from reference TRBV30 and TRBJ2-3, reads SQTIHQWPATLVQPVGSPLSLECTVEGTSNPNLYWYRQAAGRGLQLLFYSVGIGQISSEVPQNLSASRPQDRQFILSSKKLLLSDSGFYLCAFSRESRDTQYFGPGTRLTVL.